This note documents a single TCR beta chain sequence. The antigen remains undetermined. Sampled while nominally healthy, donors likely had unrecorded immune exposures. The CDR3 loop spans 12 amino acids. Deletions cut 2 bases from V and 9 bases from J, with 11 bases between. Germline V gene lookup returns CDR1 KGHSH and CDR2 LQKENI. The PCR ran on 60 Vbeta and 13 Jbeta primers. Per the original data handling: In a later analysis, the count reached some 88 million unique TCR beta chains, with around 11 million shared. Data came from immunoSEQ multiplex PCR; TCRdb stores just in-frame clones and leaves some out. V and J calls and clone size are copied from that table; D and trimming were computed from the DNA. The sample lists approximately 98,000 clones, around 72% occurring once. This sample was taken from a study of cytomegalovirus exposure and HLA in healthy donors. Study findings and constraints: What TCR beta sequences reportedly achieved was accurate prediction of HLA-A and HLA-B alleles in most subjects. Equally common other TCR beta chains were less clonally expanded than HLA-associated ones, a later analysis found.

The sequence derives from a male donor in good health and CMV-seronegative. The sequenced material came from PBMCs. The chain carries TRBV18 and TRBJ2-7, with D perhaps matching TRBD1 (5 bases). CDR3 sequence (DNA): TGTGCCAGCTCACCAGGGCAGGGTAGGCAGTACTTC. This encodes CASSPGQGRQYF. Looking up the rest from reference TRBV18 and TRBJ2-7 gives the full variable domain: NAGVMQNPRHLVRRRGQEARLRCSPMKGHSHVYWYRQLPEEGLKFMVYLQKENIIDESGMPKERFSAEFPKEGPSILRIQQVVRGDSAAYFCASSPGQGRQYFGPGTRLTVT.